This is a list of T cell receptor beta chains from one sample in a study of CD8+ T cells in alopecia areata. Using immunoSEQ multiplex PCR, the repertoire was profiled, and TCRdb retains in-frame clones only, with some absent. Found here are over 150,000 clones, around 58% of them singletons; the top ten hold around 13%. The sample consisted of CD8+ T cells sorted from blood, taken at week 24, from a patient treated with tofacitinib. These TCRs come from a human donor with alopecia areata. The CDR3 runs from the conserved cysteine through the conserved F or W. D genes are given only for firm matches. A row's size may be missing; if present it is once, few, many or a size class.

clone_size: few; j_call: TRBJ2-1; d_call: TRBD2; v_call: TRBV7-8; cdr3_aa: CASSFRVREGTGSYNEQFF; cdr3_nt: TGTGCCAGCAGCTTTAGAGTTAGGGAGGGGACGGGCTCCTACAATGAGCAGTTCTTC
clone_size: .; j_call: TRBJ1-2; d_call: .; v_call: TRBV6-1; cdr3_aa: CASSEVAGVYGYDTF; cdr3_nt: TGTGCCAGCAGTGAAGTGGCTGGAGTCTATGGCTACGACACCTTC
clone_size: .; j_call: TRBJ1-2; d_call: .; v_call: TRBV19; cdr3_aa: CASRPSDSPAGYTF; cdr3_nt: TGTGCCAGTAGACCCTCGGACAGTCCGGCGGGCTACACCTTC
clone_size: .; j_call: TRBJ1-1; d_call: .; v_call: TRBV5-1; cdr3_aa: CASSLRQGYPEAFF; cdr3_nt: TGCGCCAGCAGCTTGAGGCAGGGATATCCTGAAGCTTTCTTT
clone_size: .; j_call: TRBJ2-7; d_call: TRBD1; v_call: TRBV13; cdr3_aa: CASSGGQGPYEQYF; cdr3_nt: TGTGCCAGCAGCGGAGGACAGGGGCCCTACGAGCAGTACTTC
clone_size: .; j_call: TRBJ2-7; d_call: .; v_call: TRBV10-3; cdr3_aa: CAIREFPEVYEQYF; cdr3_nt: TGTGCCATCAGGGAGTTCCCGGAGGTCTACGAGCAGTACTTC
clone_size: .; j_call: TRBJ2-2; d_call: .; v_call: TRBV14; cdr3_aa: CASSQVPSANTGELFF; cdr3_nt: TGTGCCAGCAGCCAAGTGCCCTCAGCGAACACCGGGGAGCTGTTTTTT
clone_size: .; j_call: TRBJ2-2; d_call: TRBD1; v_call: TRBV27; cdr3_aa: CASADEGGAPGELFF; cdr3_nt: TGTGCCAGCGCCGATGAAGGGGGCGCCCCCGGGGAGCTGTTTTTT
clone_size: few; j_call: TRBJ2-7; d_call: .; v_call: TRBV27; cdr3_aa: CASSLGPSGLGYEQYF; cdr3_nt: TGTGCCAGCAGTTTAGGGCCTTCAGGATTGGGGTACGAGCAGTACTTC
clone_size: .; j_call: TRBJ2-5; d_call: .; v_call: TRBV5-1; cdr3_aa: CASSLGTEETQYF; cdr3_nt: TGCGCCAGCAGCTTGGGGACGGAAGAGACCCAGTACTTC
clone_size: few; j_call: TRBJ2-1; d_call: .; v_call: TRBV4-1; cdr3_aa: CASSQGTAYQFF; cdr3_nt: TGCGCCAGCAGCCAAGGGACGGCATATCAGTTCTTC
clone_size: .; j_call: TRBJ2-1; d_call: .; v_call: TRBV7-9; cdr3_aa: CASSRDYNEQFF; cdr3_nt: TGTGCCAGCAGTCGCGACTACAATGAGCAGTTCTTC
clone_size: .; j_call: TRBJ2-2; d_call: .; v_call: TRBV30; cdr3_aa: CAWSRGTGELFF; cdr3_nt: TGTGCCTGGAGTCGTGGGACCGGGGAGCTGTTTTTT
clone_size: few; j_call: TRBJ2-3; d_call: .; v_call: TRBV7-9; cdr3_aa: CASRPLGGPYTDTQYF; cdr3_nt: TGTGCCAGTAGACCGTTAGGGGGGCCCTACACAGATACGCAGTATTTT
clone_size: .; j_call: TRBJ1-2; d_call: .; v_call: TRBV6-5; cdr3_aa: CAKQWGDGYTF; cdr3_nt: TGTGCCAAGCAATGGGGCGATGGCTACACCTTC
clone_size: once; j_call: TRBJ2-1; d_call: TRBD2; v_call: TRBV30; cdr3_aa: CAWSVLRGGREDNEQFF; cdr3_nt: TGTGCCTGGAGTGTATTGCGGGGGGGCCGCGAGGACAATGAGCAGTTCTTC
clone_size: .; j_call: TRBJ2-5; d_call: .; v_call: TRBV5-1; cdr3_aa: CASSLKQGRETQYF; cdr3_nt: TGCGCCAGCAGCTTGAAGCAGGGGAGAGAGACCCAGTACTTC
clone_size: .; j_call: TRBJ1-1; d_call: .; v_call: TRBV30; cdr3_aa: CAWSAGGDFTEAFF; cdr3_nt: TGTGCCTGGAGTGCGGGGGGGGACTTCACTGAAGCTTTCTTT
clone_size: .; j_call: TRBJ1-6; d_call: TRBD1; v_call: TRBV5-1; cdr3_aa: CASSTTGESPLHF; cdr3_nt: TGCGCCAGCAGCACAACAGGGGAGTCACCCCTCCACTTT
clone_size: once; j_call: TRBJ1-2; d_call: TRBD1; v_call: TRBV30; cdr3_aa: CAWSPPTGEGYGYTF; cdr3_nt: TGTGCCTGGAGTCCCCCGACAGGGGAGGGCTATGGCTACACCTTC
clone_size: .; j_call: TRBJ2-5; d_call: .; v_call: TRBV12-5; cdr3_aa: CASTVVPSQGVDF; cdr3_nt: TGTGCTAGTACCGTGGTCCCATCACAGGGTGTGGACTTC
clone_size: .; j_call: TRBJ2-1; d_call: .; v_call: TRBV27; cdr3_aa: CASSLGRAYEQFF; cdr3_nt: TGTGCCAGCAGTTTGGGCAGGGCCTATGAGCAGTTCTTC
clone_size: few; j_call: TRBJ2-3; d_call: .; v_call: TRBV13; cdr3_aa: CASSSDTLTDTQYF; cdr3_nt: TGTGCCAGCAGCTCAGACACCCTCACAGATACGCAGTATTTT
clone_size: .; j_call: TRBJ2-7; d_call: .; v_call: TRBV7-9; cdr3_aa: CASSLGSTGFDF; cdr3_nt: TGTGCCAGCAGCTTAGGTTCGACAGGTTTCGACTTC
clone_size: .; j_call: TRBJ2-7; d_call: .; v_call: TRBV4-2; cdr3_aa: CASSQELVAYEQYF; cdr3_nt: TGTGCCAGCAGCCAAGAACTAGTAGCCTACGAGCAGTACTTC
clone_size: few; j_call: TRBJ1-5; d_call: .; v_call: TRBV13; cdr3_aa: CASSTGGQPQHF; cdr3_nt: TGTGCCAGCAGCACCGGTGGTCAGCCCCAGCATTTT
clone_size: .; j_call: TRBJ2-1; d_call: .; v_call: TRBV13; cdr3_aa: CASSGVYNEQFF; cdr3_nt: TGTGCCAGCAGCGGAGTCTACAATGAGCAGTTCTTC
clone_size: .; j_call: TRBJ2-6; d_call: .; v_call: TRBV25-1; cdr3_aa: CAIHGQMDYAGANVLTF; cdr3_nt: TGTGCCATACACGGACAGATGGATTATGCTGGGGCCAACGTCCTGACTTTC
clone_size: .; j_call: TRBJ1-1; d_call: .; v_call: TRBV25-1; cdr3_aa: CASRAGFTEAFF; cdr3_nt: TGTGCCAGCAGGGCAGGGTTTACTGAAGCTTTCTTT
clone_size: few; j_call: TRBJ1-2; d_call: .; v_call: TRBV19; cdr3_aa: CASGAGYTF; cdr3_nt: TGTGCCTCCGGGGCTGGCTACACCTTC
clone_size: .; j_call: TRBJ1-2; d_call: .; v_call: TRBV7-9; cdr3_aa: CASSPDRENYGYTF; cdr3_nt: TGTGCCAGCAGCCCAGACCGGGAGAACTATGGCTACACCTTC
clone_size: .; j_call: TRBJ2-1; d_call: .; v_call: TRBV5-1; cdr3_aa: CASSFEGWSSYNEQFF; cdr3_nt: TGCGCCAGCTCCTTTGAGGGCTGGAGCTCCTACAATGAGCAGTTCTTC
clone_size: .; j_call: TRBJ2-2; d_call: .; v_call: TRBV29-1; cdr3_aa: CSVYGAGELFF; cdr3_nt: TGCAGCGTCTACGGGGCCGGGGAGCTGTTTTTT
clone_size: .; j_call: TRBJ1-1; d_call: .; v_call: TRBV30; cdr3_aa: CAWSVDGKAFF; cdr3_nt: TGTGCCTGGAGTGTAGACGGGAAGGCTTTCTTT
clone_size: .; j_call: TRBJ1-5; d_call: .; v_call: TRBV19; cdr3_aa: CATLGGDSNQPQHF; cdr3_nt: TGTGCCACCCTTGGGGGGGATAGCAATCAGCCCCAGCATTTT
clone_size: few; j_call: TRBJ2-1; d_call: TRBD2; v_call: TRBV5-6; cdr3_aa: CASSYSGNEQFF; cdr3_nt: TGTGCCAGCAGCTATAGCGGGAATGAGCAGTTCTTC
clone_size: few; j_call: TRBJ2-7; d_call: .; v_call: TRBV10-3; cdr3_aa: CAIRTVTYEQYF; cdr3_nt: TGTGCCATCAGAACCGTAACCTACGAGCAGTACTTC
clone_size: .; j_call: TRBJ1-2; d_call: .; v_call: TRBV6-5; cdr3_aa: CASSYSSGGAAYGYTF; cdr3_nt: TGTGCCAGCAGTTACTCGAGCGGGGGCGCGGCTTATGGCTACACCTTC
clone_size: .; j_call: TRBJ2-7; d_call: .; v_call: TRBV13; cdr3_aa: CASSSGTGREQYF; cdr3_nt: TGTGCCAGCAGCTCAGGCACGGGGAGGGAGCAGTACTTC
clone_size: .; j_call: TRBJ2-7; d_call: .; v_call: TRBV2; cdr3_aa: CASSEVGIPIPGTKYEQYF; cdr3_nt: TGTGCCAGCAGTGAAGTGGGTATACCTATCCCTGGGACGAAATACGAGCAGTACTTC
clone_size: few; j_call: TRBJ2-3; d_call: .; v_call: TRBV9; cdr3_aa: CASSLNADTQYF; cdr3_nt: TGTGCCAGCAGCCTTAACGCAGATACGCAGTATTTT
clone_size: once; j_call: TRBJ1-5; d_call: TRBD1; v_call: TRBV29-1; cdr3_aa: CSAVGQGAGQPQHF; cdr3_nt: TGCAGCGCAGTCGGGCAGGGGGCCGGACAGCCCCAGCATTTT
clone_size: once; j_call: TRBJ2-5; d_call: TRBD1; v_call: TRBV4-2; cdr3_aa: CASSQEWLGGLGQETQYF; cdr3_nt: TGTGCCAGCAGCCAAGAGTGGTTAGGGGGCCTGGGGCAAGAGACCCAGTACTTC
clone_size: .; j_call: TRBJ1-6; d_call: TRBD1; v_call: TRBV23-1; cdr3_aa: CASSQPGQMNSPLHF; cdr3_nt: TGCGCCAGCAGTCAACCGGGACAGATGAATTCACCCCTCCACTTT
clone_size: .; j_call: TRBJ2-6; d_call: TRBD1; v_call: TRBV2; cdr3_aa: CASSGEGANSGANVLTF; cdr3_nt: TGTGCCAGCAGTGGCGAGGGGGCTAATTCTGGGGCCAACGTCCTGACTTTC